This TCR beta chain was recorded in a study of T cell repertoires in cytomegalovirus infection. Study-level information: In public TCR beta signatures, there were indications of both CMV infection and matching HLA type.

About this clonotype itself: Antigen: not known.

MiXCR was run by TCRdb on the reads, yielding one entry per CDR3 protein. Counted here are over 250,000 distinct CDR3 sequences, roughly a fifth occurring once; the ten biggest clones make up approximately 19%. The CDR3 consists of 16 residues. CDR1 and CDR2 from the germline V gene are ENHRY and SYGVKD. Unmatched junction bases numbered 8, after V lost 6 bases and J lost 0 bases. Sample: cultured PBMCs, taken from culture after CMV antigen stimulation. The receptor was isolated from a human donor in good health (CMV status not recorded). Some clones in this sample may be carry-over from other donors' samples. The genes are TRBV10-3 and TRBJ1-3, with TRBD1 matching over 7 bases. The CDR3 DNA follows: TGTGCCATCAGGACCGGACAGGCCATCTCTGGAAACACCATATATTTT. It encodes CAIRTGQAISGNTIYF.